Given below is one T cell receptor beta chain in context. It has no known antigen specificity. No much larger clone exists at a distance of one base, and base qualities are not known. The sample is drawn from a study of human T cells and chemical hapten exposure (dated by TCRdb to 2020 to 2023). As for the study more broadly: For sensitization, 2% DPC in acetone was applied to an approximately 2 cm by approximately 2 cm area of upper inner arm skin. Throughout the study period of about 25 weeks, patients also received therapeutic DPC doses to the scalp every week. Patch testing was performed on the upper back with Finn chambers containing 0.01% DPC, and the patch tests were scored after 6 days according to International Contact Dermatitis Research Group standards. Alopecia areata with under or over 50% scalp involvement, alopecia totalis and alopecia universalis were represented in the patient cohort, which was mostly female. Libraries were pooled for sequencing, and per-sample TCR yields varied mainly because of small differences in library volumes within the pool. In alopecia patients, the study followed how the peripheral blood TCR repertoire changed in vivo over primary and secondary sensitization to diphenylcyclopropenone (DPC), a hapten. Blood was sampled from patients pre-sensitization (week 0) and at 2, 6 and about 24 weeks after DPC sensitization. Around 30 alopecia patients provided blood for TCR sequencing at one to four time points (pre-sensitization, 2, 6 and 24 weeks).

The time point label on this specimen signifies: patch test 3, about 24 weeks after DPC sensitization. The treatment or condition label corresponds to: therapeutic diphenylcyclopropenone sensitization with weekly scalp DPC. Blood at each patch-test visit was drawn before the patch test was applied. Patients were eligible if aged 18 to 70, diagnosed with alopecia and judged suitable for DPC therapy, and pregnant patients were excluded. Total RNA was extracted from unfractionated whole blood collected in Tempus Blood RNA tubes. Summary of the overall study and its limitations: Because all patients had alopecia, a presumed autoimmune disease, the immune response of the patients might differ from that of healthy individuals. Patch test score correlated positively with the number of PT1 expanded TCRs, reaching significance at thresholds 8, 16 and 32 but not at 4. Repeated subsampling changed both the strength of the expansion versus patch-test correlation and the threshold at which the correlation became significant. Expanded TCRs formed significantly more large CDR3 similarity clusters than pre-sensitization or healthy control sets, consistent with antigen-driven responses. No change with DPC sensitization was found in the number of TCRs above 1 in 1000 frequency, and no evidence of global repertoire structure alterations was found.

The junction carries 18 bases between V and J, which are trimmed by 3 bases and 4 bases respectively. There are 16 amino acids in the CDR3, from cysteine to phenylalanine inclusive. CDR3 DNA only is kept here, 48 bases in frame from base 1. The germline V gene supplies CDR1 SGHTA and CDR2 FQGNSA. To prepare the library, RACE was applied. The listed sequencing device is NextSeq 500. During library preparation, unique molecular identifiers were attached to individual cDNA molecules so that TCRs could be counted in a quantitative, reproducible way. Both TCR alpha and TCR beta chains were sequenced from each blood RNA sample. Per the source publication's procedure: The median number of TCRs per sample was 95,638, ranging from roughly 23,224 to 690,600. The Decombinator software suite was used to annotate the V, J and CDR3 of the TCR reads. To make PS versus PT1 abundance plots, every sample was subsampled to the same number of TCRs (28,000). Expanded TCRs were defined as absent before sensitization and observed at least eight times at the 2-week time point. In-frame beta chains were kept once TCRdb had trimmed the public reads at Q25 with fastp and called clones with MiXCR. Each CDR3 protein appears once, grouped with its most common genes and DNA. For this entry, the V and J calls and clone size follow TCRdb and not the study's own pipeline. This sample gives under 200,000 distinct CDR3 sequences in total; 25% to 30% of them show up just once. The leading ten clones occupy about 2.1% of the sample.

The sequence links TRBV7-2 to TRBJ1-2, with a weak D call of TRBD1 (5 bases match). The clonotype comes from a young woman with alopecia areata. Some clones in this sample may be carry-over from other donors' samples. Specimen: whole blood, collected in connection with sensitization to the hapten diphenylcyclopropenone (DPC). The CDR3 protein sequence reads: CASSFLSGRPFYGYTF. The DNA sequence is TGTGCCAGCAGCTTCCTATCGGGACGGCCCTTCTATGGCTACACCTTC.